The next 3 T cell receptor beta chains were all read from a single sample in a study of cytomegalovirus exposure and HLA in healthy donors. Vbeta (60) and Jbeta (13) primers were used in the PCR. Repertoires were generated with immunoSEQ multiplex PCR, while TCRdb's copy carries only in-frame clones and drops some. The sample consists of roughly 290,000 clones, under 90% of them appearing once. Sequenced sample: PBMCs. The receptor set was obtained from a girl aged 2-10 years in good health and CMV-seronegative.

This clone has a single count. The gene calls are TRBV11-1 and TRBJ2-7, with D tentatively TRBD1 (5 bases). Germline loops: CDR1 SGHAT, CDR2 FQDESV (reference sequence). CDR3 length equals 14 residues. Trimming cost V 5 bases and J 5 bases, with 16 bases left between them. CDR3 in amino acids: CASSARVGLHEQYF. CDR3 coding DNA: TGTGCCAGCAGCGCCAGGGTCGGTCTGCACGAGCAGTACTTC.

This clone was picked up one time. The chain combines TRBV27 with TRBJ2-7; 9 nucleotides agree with TRBD2. The CDR3 sequence is 14 residues long. Trimming at V came to 7 bases and at J to 3 bases, leaving 7 bases not matched to a gene. Germline CDR1 reads MNHEY; CDR2 reads SMNVEV (reference sequence). CDR3 in DNA: TGTGCCAGCAAGAAGACTAGCGGAAACTACGAGCAGTACTTC. Amino acid sequence: CASKKTSGNYEQYF.

CDR3 sequence: CASSPGLAGVAYEQYF. Here the CDR3 DNA reads TGTGCCAGCAGTCCGGGGCTAGCGGGAGTGGCATACGAGCAGTACTTC. V and J are TRBV28 and TRBJ2-7; 10 bases fit TRBD2. J lost 4 bases, V lost 5 bases, and 11 bases had no gene match. Germline V CDR1 and CDR2: MDHEN, SYDVKM. The CDR3 sequence is 16 residues long.